Listed here are 6 T cell receptor beta chains from one sample, sequenced in a study of blood T cell repertoires in COVID-19 (TCRdb year 2020). The protocol used for the library was the immunoSEQ multiplex PCR assay. As stored in TCRdb, this immuneACCESS dataset retains in-frame rearrangements with V and J assigned. A fraction of the clones does not appear; measured against another copy, unresolved V genes explain less than half of the discrepancy, and the remainder lacks a known reason. The sample has about 140,000 clones on record, 70% to 90% of them singletons. The top ten hold approximately 5.4% of the sample. The sequenced sample was peripheral blood. The receptors originated from a human donor in a cohort sampled during active COVID-19.

V gene TRBV11-2 combines with J gene TRBJ1-1; the D gene is possibly TRBD1 (5 bases). Germline-derived CDR1 and CDR2 are SGHAT and FQNNGV. The V gene lost 5 bases and the J gene lost 1 base, with 5 bases spanning the gap. CDR3 size: 12 residues. This CDR3 reads CASSGANTEAFF. In nucleotides, the CDR3 is TGTGCCAGCAGCGGGGCGAACACTGAAGCTTTCTTT.

J is TRBJ1-4 and V is TRBV27, with D maybe TRBD1 (5 bases). The CDR3 is made up of 13 amino acids. The germline V gene encodes CDR1 MNHEY and CDR2 SMNVEV (reference sequence). Trimming took off 8 bases at V and 4 bases at J, with 11 bases between the two ends. The CDR3 DNA is TGTGCCAGCGGGGCAGCTATTAATGAAAAACTGTTTTTT. Its translation is CASGAAINEKLFF.

V usage is TRBV29-1 and J usage is TRBJ2-7, with a possible D match to TRBD2 (6 bases). V lost 2 bases and J 0 bases, leaving 11 bases between the germline ends. This CDR3 spans 14 amino acids. Per the germline V gene, CDR1 is SQVTM and CDR2 is ANQGSEA. CDR3 protein: CSVEWAGSSYEQYF. CDR3 DNA: TGCAGCGTTGAATGGGCGGGGAGCTCCTACGAGCAGTACTTC.

The V gene is TRBV29-1, the J gene TRBJ1-2; TRBD1 might be the D (6 bases). Trimming took off 5 bases at V and 5 bases at J, with 12 bases between the two ends. The CDR3 loop spans 12 amino acids. CDR1 SQVTM and CDR2 ANQGSEA come from the germline V gene. Here the CDR3 DNA reads TGCAGCGTTCTCGGGGGGGCGTATGGCTACACCTTC. Protein: CSVLGGAYGYTF.

The chain uses TRBV30 and TRBJ2-7; TRBD1 matches at 9 bases. Trimming cost V 8 bases and J 6 bases; bases outside gene matches: 14. CDR3 length: 14 residues. The germline CDR1 and CDR2 sequences are GTSNPN and SVGIG (reference sequence). CDR3 nucleotides: TGTGCCGGCAGGTTTGGGACAGGGAAGTCCGAGCAGTACTTC. It specifies CAGRFGTGKSEQYF.

V is TRBV28 and J is TRBJ2-3; 7 positions agree with TRBD1. Trimming at V came to 4 bases and at J to 8 bases, leaving 15 bases not matched to a gene. This CDR3 has 16 amino acids. CDR1 is MDHEN, CDR2 SYDVKM, per germline. The DNA of the CDR3 is TGTGCCAGCAGTTCCGCCCGACAGGGTACGATTTTTACGCAGTATTTT. Protein product: CASSSARQGTIFTQYF.